This T cell receptor beta chain was sequenced in a study of shared clonotypes between healthy human individuals. Genomic DNA per cell subset filled all wells of several immunoSEQ plates. Per the original methods: There were no quality scores in the junction-only immunoSEQ sequences, so filtering differed. Here immunoSEQ multiplex PCR was the method, and the copy in TCRdb shows in-frame clones only, minus some. V, J and clone size reflect that table, while D and trimming were determined from the DNA. The data show some 980,000 clones, 76% seen once. Germline CDR1 MNHNY, CDR2 SVGAGI (reference sequence). The CDR3 has 13 residues. Between the trimmed V and J ends, which lost 6 bases and 0 bases, there was a span of 9 bases. With respect to this clone: The antigen is not known.

Regarding the study as a whole: The researchers took only blood, and tissue repertoires probably look different.

Those who donated were healthy HIV-negative adults, with no recent acute infections or vaccinations reported. The chain employs TRBV6-6 and TRBJ2-7; D unresolved. The sequenced material came from memory CD4+ T cells sorted from blood. Subset specified: CD45RA-negative fraction. This TCR was sampled from a man between 18 and 35 years old in good health. The CDR3 loop reads CASRPGNSYEQYF. As DNA, the CDR3 is TGTGCCAGCAGACCAGGAAACTCCTACGAGCAGTACTTC.